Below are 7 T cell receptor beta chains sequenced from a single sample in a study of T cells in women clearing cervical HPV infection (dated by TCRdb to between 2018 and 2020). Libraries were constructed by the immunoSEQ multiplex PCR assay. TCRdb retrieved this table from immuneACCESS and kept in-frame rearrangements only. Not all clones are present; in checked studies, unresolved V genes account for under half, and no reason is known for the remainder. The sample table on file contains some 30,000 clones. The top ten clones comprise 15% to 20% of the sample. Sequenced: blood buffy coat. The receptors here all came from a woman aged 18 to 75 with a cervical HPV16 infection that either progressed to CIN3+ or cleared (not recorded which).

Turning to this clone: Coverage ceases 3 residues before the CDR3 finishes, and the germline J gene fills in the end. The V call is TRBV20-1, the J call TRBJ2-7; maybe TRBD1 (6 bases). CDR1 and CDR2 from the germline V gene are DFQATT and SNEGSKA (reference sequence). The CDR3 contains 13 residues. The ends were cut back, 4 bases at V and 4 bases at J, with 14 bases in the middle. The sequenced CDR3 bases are TGCAGTGCTATTAGAGGGGGAATGTACGAG. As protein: CSAIRGGMYE. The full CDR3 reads CSAIRGGMYEQYF.

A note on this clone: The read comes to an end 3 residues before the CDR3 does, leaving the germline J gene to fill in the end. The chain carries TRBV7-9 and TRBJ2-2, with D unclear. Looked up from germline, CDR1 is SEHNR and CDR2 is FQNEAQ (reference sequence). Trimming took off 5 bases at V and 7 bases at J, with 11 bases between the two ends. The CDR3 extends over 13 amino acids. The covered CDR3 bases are TGTGCCAGCAGCACAGAAGGAATCGGGGAG. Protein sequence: CASSTEGIGE. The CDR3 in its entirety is CASSTEGIGELFF. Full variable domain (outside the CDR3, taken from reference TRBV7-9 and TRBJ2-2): DTGVSQNPRHKITKRGQNVTFRCDPISEHNRLYWYRQTLGQGPEFLTYFQNEAQLEKSRLLSDRFSAERPKGSFSTLEIQRTEQGDSAMYLCASSTEGIGELFFGEGSRLTVL.

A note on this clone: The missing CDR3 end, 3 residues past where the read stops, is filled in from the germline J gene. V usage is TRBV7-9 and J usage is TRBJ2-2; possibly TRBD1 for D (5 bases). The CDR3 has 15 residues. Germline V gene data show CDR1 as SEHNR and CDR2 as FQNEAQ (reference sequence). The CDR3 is CASMPERFGANVLFF. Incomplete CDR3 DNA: TGTGCCAGCATGCCGGAACGTTTTGGGGCCAACGTG.

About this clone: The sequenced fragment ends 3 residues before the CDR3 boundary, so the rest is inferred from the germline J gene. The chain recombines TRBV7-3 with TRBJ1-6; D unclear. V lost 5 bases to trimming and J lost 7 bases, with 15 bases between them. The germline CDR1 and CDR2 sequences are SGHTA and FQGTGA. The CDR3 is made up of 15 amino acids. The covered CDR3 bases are TGTGCCAGCAGCCCACTCCCTACGAGAAATTCACCC. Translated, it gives CASSPLPTRNSP. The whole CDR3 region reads CASSPLPTRNSPLHF.

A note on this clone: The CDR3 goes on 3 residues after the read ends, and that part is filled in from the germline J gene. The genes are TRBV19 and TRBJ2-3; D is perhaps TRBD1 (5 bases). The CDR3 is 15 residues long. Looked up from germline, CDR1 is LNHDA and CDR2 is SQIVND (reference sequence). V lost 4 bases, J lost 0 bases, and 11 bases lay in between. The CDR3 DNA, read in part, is TGTGCCAGTAGTACCGACAGCCCCAGCACAGATACG. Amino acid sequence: CASSTDSPSTDT. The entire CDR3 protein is CASSTDSPSTDTQYF.

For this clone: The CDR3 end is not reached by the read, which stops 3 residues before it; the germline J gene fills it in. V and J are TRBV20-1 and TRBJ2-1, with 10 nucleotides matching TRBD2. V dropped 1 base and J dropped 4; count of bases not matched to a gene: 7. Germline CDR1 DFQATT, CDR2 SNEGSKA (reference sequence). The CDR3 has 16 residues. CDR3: CSARADVAGGYNEQFF. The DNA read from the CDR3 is TGCAGTGCTAGAGCCGATGTAGCGGGGGGATACAATGAG.

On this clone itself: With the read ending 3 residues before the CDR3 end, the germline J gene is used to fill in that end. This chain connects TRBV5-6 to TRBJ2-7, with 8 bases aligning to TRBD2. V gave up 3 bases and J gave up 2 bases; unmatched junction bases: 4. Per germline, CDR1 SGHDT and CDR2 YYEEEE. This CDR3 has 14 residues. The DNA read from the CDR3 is TGTGCCAGCAGCTCCTCGGGGGGGGCCTACGAG. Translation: CASSSSGGAYE. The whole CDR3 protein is CASSSSGGAYEQYF.